This TCR beta chain emerged from a study of tumor-infiltrating lymphocytes in primary liver carcinoma. Germline DNA was extracted too, while blood RNA derived from unsorted whole blood. Infection with HBV was chronic in patients; they were treatment-naive. Starting material of 500 ng total RNA yielded TCR beta cDNA via a constant-region primer. Each TCR beta library was derived from three nested multiplex PCR rounds that employed slightly modified ARM-PCR. Each of the first two PCR rounds ran 9 to 11 cycles with TRBV1-TRBV30 forward and C-beta reverse primers. A single record per CDR3 protein comes from TCRdb applying MiXCR to the multiplex PCR reads. Counted here are about 350,000 distinct CDR3 sequences, about two thirds occurring once; the ten biggest clones make up roughly 6%. Trimming cost V 4 bases and J 4 bases, with 8 bases left between them. The CDR3 length is 13 residues. This clonotype appeared a single time.

This clonotype was sampled from a man in his forties with primary liver carcinoma and hepatitis B virus infection. Sequencing was carried out using peripheral blood. The chain couples TRBV12-3 or TRBV12-4 to TRBJ2-1; D unclear. The CDR3, as DNA: TGTGCCAGCAGTTGGAAAGAATACAATGAGCAGTTCTTC. Protein: CASSWKEYNEQFF.